Listed below are T cell receptor beta chains from one sample, sequenced in a study of T cell responses to AZD1222 COVID-19 vaccine. Libraries were prepared by immunoSEQ multiplex PCR; TCRdb keeps only in-frame clonotypes and omits some of them. The data contain tens of thousands of clones, about 90% of them seen just once; the ten biggest clones take up less than 5.5%. The specimen comprised peripheral blood, sampled on day 0 of MenACWY control vaccination. Every receptor here comes from an adult in good health. Both conserved end residues are part of each CDR3. The D gene is left open where the match is weak. For some rows the clone size is stated as once, few or many, or as a class when expanded; others skip it.

d_gene	j_gene	abundance	v_gene	CDR3nt	CDR3aa
.	TRBJ1-1	.	TRBV7-9	TGTGCCAGCAGCTTGAGGGGGTATGAAGCTTTCTTT	CASSLRGYEAFF
TRBD2	TRBJ2-1	.	TRBV3-1/TRBV3-2	TGTGCCAGCAGCCTTAGACTAGCGGGGAATGAGCAGTTCTTC	CASSLRLAGNEQFF
.	TRBJ1-1	.	TRBV19	TGTGCCAGTAGTATGGGGCTGCCGGCCGGGACGTTGAACACTGAAGCTTTCTTT	CASSMGLPAGTLNTEAFF
.	TRBJ1-6	many	TRBV10-2	TGCGCCAGCAGTGAGTTCTGGGGCAGCTCCTATAATTCACCCCTCCACTTT	CASSEFWGSSYNSPLHF
.	TRBJ2-7	.	TRBV7-8	TGTGCCAGCAGTCCCCCCGGACAGATCGACGAGCAGTACTTC	CASSPPGQIDEQYF
.	TRBJ2-5	.	TRBV27	TGTGCCAGCAGTTCGGCTAGGGGGGAGACCCAGTACTTC	CASSSARGETQYF
.	TRBJ2-1	.	TRBV6-5	TGTTCCAGCAAGGAAGGTACCTACAATGAGCAGTTCTTC	CSSKEGTYNEQFF
TRBD1	TRBJ1-1	.	TRBV27	TGTGCCAGCAGCTCACAGGGGACTGAAGCTTTCTTT	CASSSQGTEAFF
TRBD1	TRBJ1-5	.	TRBV27	TGTGCCAGCAGCCGACAGGGGAATCAGCCCCAGCATTTT	CASSRQGNQPQHF
.	TRBJ2-7	.	TRBV27	TGTGCCAGCAGTCCCTTTGGCGTACTCAGGGAGCAGTACTTC	CASSPFGVLREQYF
TRBD1	TRBJ2-4	.	TRBV7-2	TGTGCCAGCATCGGACAGGGGAACATTCAGTACTTC	CASIGQGNIQYF
.	TRBJ1-1	.	TRBV11-2	TGTGCCAGCAGCTTCGCTGGGGGGCAAACGAACACTGAAGCTTTCTTT	CASSFAGGQTNTEAFF
.	TRBJ2-1	.	TRBV2	TGTGCCAGCAATGGGAAGGGCATTCAGTTCTTC	CASNGKGIQFF
TRBD2	TRBJ2-5	.	TRBV3-1/TRBV3-2	TGTGCCAGCAGCCAAGTAGGGACTAGGTCTGTAGAGACCCAGTACTTC	CASSQVGTRSVETQYF
.	TRBJ1-5	.	TRBV2	TGTGCCAGCAGCAACAGGGACAATCAGCCCCAGCATTTT	CASSNRDNQPQHF
TRBD1	TRBJ2-5	.	TRBV9	TGTGCCAGCAGCGCCAGACAGGGTTGGGAACAAGAGACCCAGTACTTC	CASSARQGWEQETQYF
.	TRBJ1-2	.	TRBV28	TGTGCCAGCAGTACCCGAGCGGGGAGTAATGGCTACACCTTC	CASSTRAGSNGYTF
.	TRBJ2-1	.	TRBV24-1	TGTGCCACCAGCCCCAGTCCCTTCCAGAGCTCCTACAATGAGCAGTTCTTC	CATSPSPFQSSYNEQFF
.	TRBJ1-2	.	TRBV6-5	TGTGCCAGCAGTTACAGGCAGGGATACTATGGCTACACCTTC	CASSYRQGYYGYTF
.	TRBJ2-1	.	TRBV5-6	TGTGCCAGCAGCTTGGACAGGGGAGGGAATGAGCAGTTCTTC	CASSLDRGGNEQFF
TRBD1	TRBJ2-3	.	TRBV5-1	TGCGCCAGCAGCCCGCGCATGGGACAGGGGACAGATACGCAGTATTTT	CASSPRMGQGTDTQYF
TRBD1	TRBJ1-1	.	TRBV6-2/TRBV6-3	TGTGCCAGCAGTTACCACACCGGGACAGGGACCTTGAACACTGAAGCTTTCTTT	CASSYHTGTGTLNTEAFF
.	TRBJ2-7	.	TRBV18	TGTGCCAGCTCACTGACCGACAGGAACTACGAGCAGTACTTC	CASSLTDRNYEQYF
.	TRBJ1-2	.	TRBV7-8	TGTGCCAGCAGCAACAACCCAGGGCGAGGCTACACCTTC	CASSNNPGRGYTF
.	TRBJ2-1	.	TRBV19	TGTGCCAGTAATCGGGCAGGGACCTACAATGAGCAGTTCTTC	CASNRAGTYNEQFF
.	TRBJ1-3	.	TRBV11-2	TGTGCCAGCAGCTTGGGGTCTGGAGACACCATATATTTT	CASSLGSGDTIYF
TRBD2	TRBJ2-2	few	TRBV7-9	TGTGCCAGCAGCCGGACTAGGGCGGACGGGGAGCTGTTTTTT	CASSRTRADGELFF
TRBD1	TRBJ2-2	few	TRBV11-2	TGTGCCAGCAGGCACCCCAGAGGTACAGGGGGCAAAAGCACCGGGGAGCTGTTTTTT	CASRHPRGTGGKSTGELFF
TRBD1	TRBJ1-2	.	TRBV19	TGTGCCAGTAGGGGGACAGGGGGCTTCTATGGCTACACCTTC	CASRGTGGFYGYTF
TRBD1	TRBJ1-6	.	TRBV10-2	TGCGCCAGCACCACGGACAGGGGTGTTTCACCCCTCCACTTT	CASTTDRGVSPLHF
.	TRBJ2-7	.	TRBV10-2	TGCGCCAGCAGTGAGAACAAGCACGAGCAGTACTTC	CASSENKHEQYF
.	TRBJ1-4	.	TRBV6-6	TGTGCCAGCACTCAAGACCTCAGGGCGACTAATGAAAAACTGTTTTTT	CASTQDLRATNEKLFF
.	TRBJ2-2	.	TRBV7-2	TGTGCCAGCAGCCCTCCCCTGACCATCAGGCTGTTTTTT	CASSPPLTIRLFF
.	TRBJ1-2	.	TRBV12-3/TRBV12-4	TGTGCCAGCACCGACCTGGGGGGGAATGGCTACACCTTC	CASTDLGGNGYTF
TRBD1	TRBJ1-1	.	TRBV18	TGTGCCAGCTCCCTCGACAGGGGGAAGGCTTTCTTT	CASSLDRGKAFF
.	TRBJ1-2	.	TRBV7-9	TGTGCCAGCAGCTTAGAAACAGGCCCGATATATGGCTACACCTTC	CASSLETGPIYGYTF
.	TRBJ1-5	.	TRBV25-1	TGTGCCAGCAGTGAAATAGGAGGCAATCAGCCCCAGCATTTT	CASSEIGGNQPQHF
.	TRBJ1-2	few	TRBV3-1/TRBV3-2	TGTGCCAGCAGCCCTTCTTTAAGGGGGGGTGGCTACACCTTC	CASSPSLRGGGYTF
TRBD1	TRBJ1-6	.	TRBV5-1	TGCGCCAGCAGCTCCGACCCGGGACAGGGTTTCCCCCTCCACTTT	CASSSDPGQGFPLHF
TRBD1	TRBJ1-1	.	TRBV29-1	TGCAGCGTGTGGACAGGGACCGTGACTGAAGCTTTCTTT	CSVWTGTVTEAFF
TRBD2	TRBJ2-7	.	TRBV10-3	TGTGCCATCAGTGAGTCGGGACTAGAGAGCGAGCAGTACTTC	CAISESGLESEQYF
.	TRBJ1-4	.	TRBV13	TGTGCCAGCAGGTCGGGTAATGAAAAACTGTTTTTT	CASRSGNEKLFF
.	TRBJ1-2	.	TRBV18	TGTGCCAGCTCCCCCGACGGGGGCTCGGGCTACACCTTC	CASSPDGGSGYTF
.	TRBJ1-1	once	TRBV5-1	TGCGCCAGCAGCTACCGAGGGGAAGGGACTGAAGCTTTCTTT	CASSYRGEGTEAFF
TRBD2	TRBJ2-1	.	TRBV4-2	TGTGCCAGCAGCCAATCGGGACTAGAGTCTTACAATGAGCAGTTCTTC	CASSQSGLESYNEQFF
.	TRBJ1-2	.	TRBV30	TGTGCCTGGACGCAGGGATCGGCCTATGGCTACACCTTC	CAWTQGSAYGYTF